The 9 T cell receptor beta chains listed next were all sequenced from one sample in a study of T cell responses to AZD1222 COVID-19 vaccine. The method was immunoSEQ multiplex PCR; TCRdb's version includes in-frame clones alone and lacks a portion of them. The sample lists approximately 26,000 clones; around 86% were seen once. The source was peripheral blood, collected on day 0 of AZD1222 vaccination. These receptors originate from an adult in good health.

The chain uses TRBV5-5 and TRBJ1-1; 7 positions match TRBD1. Germline CDR1 SGHKS, CDR2 YYEKEE (reference sequence). The trim removed 0 bases at V and 4 bases at J, leaving 12 bases unmatched. The CDR3 has 17 residues. CDR3 residues: CASSLGPSGGGITEAFF. The DNA for the CDR3 is TGTGCCAGCAGCTTGGGCCCGTCAGGGGGAGGTATCACTGAAGCTTTCTTT.

J is TRBJ1-2 and V is TRBV19; 8 bases are a match to TRBD1. With 7 bases clipped from V and 7 bases from J, the junction kept 11 bases outside the gene matches. The CDR3 is 14 residues long. Germline assignment: CDR1 LNHDA and CDR2 SQIVND (reference sequence). DNA for the CDR3: TGTGCCAGTATACGGGACAGGTTATCGGGTGGCTACACCTTC. Encoded protein: CASIRDRLSGGYTF.

The chain carries TRBV10-3 and TRBJ2-1, with D perhaps matching TRBD1 (6 bases). Trimming stripped 1 base from V and 5 bases from J, with 9 bases between. In germline, CDR1 is ENHRY, CDR2 SYGVKD. This CDR3 region has 14 residues. The CDR3 sequence is CAISEWGRNNEQFF. The CDR3 bases are TGTGCCATCAGTGAGTGGGGGCGGAACAATGAGCAGTTCTTC.

The J gene is TRBJ1-6, the V gene TRBV27; 7 nucleotides agree with TRBD1. J was trimmed by 11 bases and V by 5 bases; bases with no gene match: 9. CDR1 and CDR2 from the germline V gene are MNHEY and SMNVEV (reference sequence). CDR3 length equals 14 residues. CDR3 in DNA: TGTGCCAGCAGTCCTGGACAGGAGGCAGCACCCCTCCACTTT. This translates into CASSPGQEAAPLHF.

The chain is built from TRBV5-6 and TRBJ2-2, with 10 bases identical to TRBD1. This CDR3 has 17 residues. CDR1 and CDR2 (germline): SGHDT, YYEEEE. V lost 3 bases to trimming and J lost 1 base; unmatched junction nucleotides: 6. The CDR3 DNA follows: TGTGCCAGCAGCTCCCTCGGGACAGGGGTGAACACCGGGGAGCTGTTTTTT. Its protein is CASSSLGTGVNTGELFF.

The sample holds one count of this clone. The chain combines TRBV4-2 with TRBJ2-5; 13 positions match TRBD2. V trimming: 2 bases; J trimming: 4 bases; junction bases outside the gene matches: 7. The CDR3 has 17 residues. Germline CDR1 and CDR2: LGHNA and YNFKEQ. The DNA for the CDR3 is TGTGCCAGCAGCCAACCGACTAGCGGGAGGATAAGAGAGACCCAGTACTTC. This gives the protein CASSQPTSGRIRETQYF.

DNA for the CDR3: TGTGCCAGCAGTGAAGAACGGGACAGGCAAGCTTTCTTT. Protein product: CASSEERDRQAFF. The chain is built from TRBV2 and TRBJ1-1; TRBD1 matches at 8 bases. Germline V gives CDR1 SNHLY, CDR2 FYNNEI. The CDR3 is 13 amino acids. After removal of 1 base from V and 9 bases from J, the junction contained 4 bases not matched to a gene.

V is TRBV11-2 and J is TRBJ2-5; no clear D gene. Germline V CDR1 and CDR2: SGHAT, FQNNGV. The CDR3 covers 12 residues. Between the trimmed V and J ends, which lost 1 base and 5 bases, there was a span of 5 bases. CDR3 amino acids: CASSLGRETQYF. The CDR3 DNA follows: TGTGCCAGCAGCTTAGGGCGGGAGACCCAGTACTTC.

The rearrangement links TRBV27 to TRBJ2-1; D unclear. The CDR3 sequence is 14 residues long. CDR1 is MNHEY and CDR2 is SMNVEV in the germline V gene (reference sequence). V dropped 9 bases and J dropped 0 bases, with 12 bases sitting between them. CDR3 amino acids: CASYSGVSYNEQFF. The DNA of the CDR3 is TGTGCCAGTTATTCTGGGGTCTCCTACAATGAGCAGTTCTTC.